This passage covers 3 T cell receptor beta chains from one sample sequenced in a study of long-term antiretroviral therapy in people with HIV. Sequencing used immunoSEQ v3.0 at survey level. Method: immunoSEQ multiplex PCR; TCRdb's copy keeps in-frame clones and lacks some. The sample yields 20,000 to 25,000 clones, approximately 80% seen once. The sample in question was unsorted PBMCs, obtained 1.9 years after starting antiretroviral therapy. These receptors were collected from a woman in her fifties or sixties with HIV.

Only a few counts were recorded for this clone. The chain employs TRBV19 and TRBJ1-2; 7 bases line up with TRBD1. Germline assignment: CDR1 LNHDA and CDR2 SQIVND (reference sequence). The length of the CDR3 is 13 residues. Trimming cost V 4 bases and J 2 bases; bases outside gene matches: 1. In DNA, the CDR3 is TGTGCCAGTAGTAAGGGACAGAACTATGGCTACACCTTC. Translated: CASSKGQNYGYTF.

This chain joins TRBV9 and TRBJ2-1, with 9 positions matching TRBD1. Germline CDR1 is SGDLS and CDR2 is YYNGEE. Trimming cost V 2 bases and J 9 bases; bases outside gene matches: 12. The CDR3 runs to 16 residues. CDR3 bases: TGTGCCAGCAGCGTTCAACCGGGACAGGGTGCGAGTGAGCAGTTCTTC. Encoded protein: CASSVQPGQGASEQFF.

The genes are TRBV28 and TRBJ2-7, with TRBD2 matching 13 bases. The J segment lost 3 bases and the V segment lost 5 bases, leaving 4 bases of the junction unmatched. Germline CDR1 MDHEN, CDR2 SYDVKM. CDR3 size: 15 residues. The CDR3 DNA is TGTGCCAGCAGTAAGGGACTAGCGGGGCTCTACGAGCAGTACTTC. Its translation is CASSKGLAGLYEQYF.